A selection of T cell receptor beta chains follows, all from one sample in a study of cytomegalovirus exposure and HLA in healthy donors. Only in-frame clones appear in the TCRdb table, and some are missing; sequencing was by immunoSEQ multiplex PCR. This sample has around 220,000 clones; about 80% occur once, and the top ten carry about a sixth. Sample: PBMCs. All receptors derive from a man aged 40-55 years in good health and CMV-seronegative. CDR3s include the opening cysteine and the closing phenylalanine or tryptophan. A D gene is named only where the DNA matches it firmly. Part of the rows lack a size; the others show once, few, many or a class for expanded clones.

size	V	D	J	length	DNA	CDR3
few	TRBV4-1	-	TRBJ1-1	16	TGCGCCAGCAGCCTCGGACACGGCCTCATGAACACTGAAGCTTTCTTT	CASSLGHGLMNTEAFF
-	TRBV30	TRBD2	TRBJ2-7	13	TGTGCCTGGGAGGCGGGAGGGCCCTACGAGCAGTACTTC	CAWEAGGPYEQYF
-	TRBV7-6	-	TRBJ1-1	14	TGTGCCAGCAGTCCGGGACTCATTAACACTGAAGCTTTCTTT	CASSPGLINTEAFF
-	TRBV6-5	-	TRBJ1-5	13	TGTGCCAGCAGTTACGAGGGTGGGCAGCCCCAGCATTTT	CASSYEGGQPQHF
-	TRBV27	TRBD1	TRBJ1-2	15	TGTGCCAGCAGTTCGCGGACAGGGGTTCACTATGGCTACACCTTC	CASSSRTGVHYGYTF
-	TRBV5-1	-	TRBJ2-7	16	TGCGCCAGCAGCTCCACCGGGTTGGGGGGAGGCTACGAGCAGTACTTC	CASSSTGLGGGYEQYF
-	TRBV6-1	TRBD1	TRBJ1-1	13	TGTGCCAGCAGAGGGGGCCTAAACACTGAAGCTTTCTTT	CASRGGLNTEAFF
-	TRBV28	TRBD1	TRBJ1-2	15	TGTGCCAGCAGTCAGGGAGCCAGGGGGCCCTATGGCTACACCTTC	CASSQGARGPYGYTF
-	TRBV11-2	-	TRBJ2-1	12	TGTGCCAGCAGCGTTTACAGCAATGAGCAGTTCTTC	CASSVYSNEQFF
-	TRBV7-2	TRBD2	TRBJ2-1	15	TGTGCCAGCAGCTCGGGACTAGCACTCAACAATGAGCAGTTCTTC	CASSSGLALNNEQFF
few	TRBV5-1	-	TRBJ2-7	12	TGCGCCAGCAGCGACACGGCCTACGAGCAGTACTTC	CASSDTAYEQYF
-	TRBV5-1	-	TRBJ1-2	14	TGCGCCAGCAGCCCGGGTGGGAGTAACTATGGCTACACCTTC	CASSPGGSNYGYTF
-	TRBV19	-	TRBJ1-1	15	TGTGCCAGTAGTACCAGTCCAAGTCTGAACACTGAAGCTTTCTTT	CASSTSPSLNTEAFF
-	TRBV9	-	TRBJ2-7	14	TGTGCCAGCAGCCTAAAGGACATCTCCTACGAGCAGTACTTC	CASSLKDISYEQYF
-	TRBV7-9	TRBD1	TRBJ2-3	15	TGTGCCAGCAGCTTCCAAGACAGGGGAACAGATACGCAGTATTTT	CASSFQDRGTDTQYF
-	TRBV19	-	TRBJ1-5	15	TGTGCCAGTAGTATAGGTTTGGGACGGGGGAATCCCCAGCATTTT	CASSIGLGRGNPQHF
-	TRBV29-1	-	TRBJ1-1	15	TGCAGCGTTAAACTGACAGGTCGGGTGAACACTGAAGCTTTCTTT	CSVKLTGRVNTEAFF
-	TRBV11-2	-	TRBJ2-1	13	TGTGCCAGCAGCTTAGGGACTTACAATGAGCAGTTCTTC	CASSLGTYNEQFF
-	TRBV18	TRBD2	TRBJ2-1	15	TGTGCCAGCTCACCTCAGCGGGAGGGCCTAGGTGAGCAGTTCTTC	CASSPQREGLGEQFF
-	TRBV2	TRBD2	TRBJ2-1	15	TGTGCCAGCAGTGGGACTAGCGAGTGGGTCAATGAGCAGTTCTTC	CASSGTSEWVNEQFF
-	TRBV19	-	TRBJ1-5	15	TGTGCCAGTAGTATAGAAACTCCTCTTCTACAGCCCCAGCATTTT	CASSIETPLLQPQHF
-	TRBV25-1	TRBD2	TRBJ2-3	18	TGTGCCAGCAGTGAAACTAGCGGGGGGCCGACTCACACAGATACGCAGTATTTT	CASSETSGGPTHTDTQYF
once	TRBV6-5	-	TRBJ1-4	15	TGTGCCAGCAGTTACGACCAGCGGGGGGTAGAAAAACTGTTTTTT	CASSYDQRGVEKLFF
-	TRBV6-5	-	TRBJ1-5	13	TGTGCCAGCAGTTACGGCACCAATCAGCCCCAGCATTTT	CASSYGTNQPQHF
-	TRBV7-3	-	TRBJ2-1	11	TGTGCCAGCAGCTTAGACAGAGAGCAGTTCTTC	CASSLDREQFF
once	TRBV11-2	-	TRBJ2-5	15	TGTGCCAGCAGCTTCGTGGGGGGGGCCGACCCGACCCAGTACTTC	CASSFVGGADPTQYF
few	TRBV27	-	TRBJ2-3	14	TGTGCCAGCTCCCCAGGGTTAGGAACAGATACGCAGTATTTT	CASSPGLGTDTQYF
-	TRBV6-6	TRBD2	TRBJ2-7	14	TGTGCCAGCTCCCCGGGGGGACTAGCGTACGAGCAGTACTTC	CASSPGGLAYEQYF
-	TRBV9	TRBD1	TRBJ2-1	15	TGTGCCAGCAGCACCGGGACAGGGGACGGCAATGAGCAGTTCTTC	CASSTGTGDGNEQFF
once	TRBV4-3	-	TRBJ1-6	14	TGCGCCAGCAGCCGACTAACGGCAGGATCACCCCTCCACTTT	CASSRLTAGSPLHF
-	TRBV6-5	-	TRBJ1-4	12	TGTGCCAGTACGAGCACGGGGGAAAAACTGTTTTTT	CASTSTGEKLFF
-	TRBV19	TRBD1	TRBJ1-6	15	TGTGCCAGTAGTCCGGACAGGGGCTTGGGTTCACCCCTCCACTTT	CASSPDRGLGSPLHF
-	TRBV23-1	-	TRBJ1-2	13	TGCGCCAGCAGTCACGGGGGTGACTATGGCTACACCTTC	CASSHGGDYGYTF
-	TRBV5-4	TRBD2	TRBJ2-1	15	TGTGCCAGCAGCATTACTAGCGGGGGATACAATGAGCAGTTCTTC	CASSITSGGYNEQFF
once	TRBV5-4	-	TRBJ1-3	15	TGTGCCAGCAGCAGAGACAGCCTTTCTGGAAACACCATATATTTT	CASSRDSLSGNTIYF
-	TRBV6-5	TRBD1	TRBJ1-5	14	TGTGCCAGCAGCGAGGACAGGACGAATCAGCCCCAGCATTTT	CASSEDRTNQPQHF
-	TRBV2	-	TRBJ2-2	14	TGTGCCAGCAGTGGAGCGTCGTACAGCGGGGAGCTGTTTTTT	CASSGASYSGELFF
few	TRBV5-1	TRBD2	TRBJ2-3	17	TGCGCCAGCAGCCCAATGACTAGCGGGGGCCTCACAGATACGCAGTATTTT	CASSPMTSGGLTDTQYF
-	TRBV7-2	TRBD1	TRBJ2-7	13	TGTGCCAGCAGCAAGGGACAGCCCTACGAGCAGTACTTC	CASSKGQPYEQYF